These T cell receptor beta chains were read from a single sample in a study of shared clonotypes between healthy human individuals. Repertoires were generated with immunoSEQ multiplex PCR, while TCRdb's copy carries only in-frame clones and drops some. The table includes a few hundred thousand clones, more than 95% detected once. The sequenced material came from naive CD4+ T cells sorted from blood. Source of these receptors: a woman under 40 in good health. Both conserved end residues are part of each CDR3. The D gene is left open where the match is weak. Clone size, where shown, is once, few, many, or a class for clones that have expanded.

CDR3: CASSATGGGRSYEQYF
DNA: TGTGCCAGCAGTGCCACTGGGGGAGGGAGATCCTACGAGCAGTACTTC
J: TRBJ2-7
D: TRBD2
size: .
V: TRBV5-6

CDR3: CAWNSPTSGSKYEQFF
DNA: TGTGCCTGGAACAGCCCTACTAGCGGGAGTAAATATGAGCAGTTCTTC
J: TRBJ2-1
D: TRBD2
size: .
V: TRBV30

CDR3: CAIQGVEKLFF
DNA: TGTGCCATACAGGGTGTTGAAAAACTGTTTTTT
J: TRBJ1-4
D: .
size: .
V: TRBV6-8

CDR3: CASSLDRGVNEQYF
DNA: TGTGCCAGCAGCTTAGATCGGGGAGTCAACGAGCAGTACTTC
J: TRBJ2-7
D: .
size: .
V: TRBV7-9

CDR3: CASSLNREPSGFF
DNA: TGTGCCAGCAGCCTCAATAGAGAGCCTTCTGGGTTCTTC
J: TRBJ2-1
D: .
size: .
V: TRBV11-2

CDR3: CASSLFNEQFF
DNA: TGTGCCAGCAGCTTGTTCAATGAGCAGTTCTTC
J: TRBJ2-1
D: .
size: .
V: TRBV5-5

CDR3: CATKPRLAAKRIYNEQFF
DNA: TGTGCCACCAAACCTCGACTAGCGGCCAAAAGGATCTACAATGAGCAGTTCTTC
J: TRBJ2-1
D: TRBD2
size: .
V: TRBV27

CDR3: CASSLEWITEAFF
DNA: TGTGCCAGCAGCTTAGAGTGGATCACTGAAGCTTTCTTT
J: TRBJ1-1
D: .
size: .
V: TRBV11-2

CDR3: CASSFGLVGEQFF
DNA: TGTGCCAGCAGCTTTGGACTAGTCGGTGAGCAGTTCTTC
J: TRBJ2-1
D: TRBD2
size: .
V: TRBV5-5

CDR3: CASRSGDQPQHF
DNA: TGTGCCAGCAGATCAGGGGATCAGCCCCAGCATTTT
J: TRBJ1-5
D: .
size: .
V: TRBV28

CDR3: CASSSRQGVNSNQPQHF
DNA: TGCGCCAGCAGCTCCCGACAGGGGGTTAACAGCAATCAGCCCCAGCATTTT
J: TRBJ1-5
D: TRBD1
size: .
V: TRBV4-1

CDR3: CSVRQGSSGNTIYF
DNA: TGCAGCGTCCGACAGGGGAGCTCTGGAAACACCATATATTTT
J: TRBJ1-3
D: TRBD1
size: .
V: TRBV29-1

CDR3: CASSQGQPNQPQHF
DNA: TGTGCCAGCAGCCAGGGACAGCCAAATCAGCCCCAGCATTTT
J: TRBJ1-5
D: TRBD1
size: .
V: TRBV28

CDR3: CASNPESGANVLTF
DNA: TGCGCCAGCAACCCAGAGTCTGGGGCCAACGTCCTGACTTTC
J: TRBJ2-6
D: .
size: .
V: TRBV5-1

CDR3: CASSRGGTDTGELFF
DNA: TGTGCCAGCAGCCGAGGCGGGACGGACACCGGGGAGCTGTTTTTT
J: TRBJ2-2
D: .
size: .
V: TRBV14

CDR3: CASSEHLKNLAFANEKLFF
DNA: TGTGCCAGCAGTGAACATCTAAAAAATTTGGCTTTTGCTAATGAAAAACTGTTTTTT
J: TRBJ1-4
D: .
size: .
V: TRBV6-1

CDR3: CASSLTPDGGQGIGGANVLTF
DNA: TGTGCCAGCAGCTTAACGCCGGATGGGGGACAGGGTATCGGTGGGGCCAACGTCCTGACTTTC
J: TRBJ2-6
D: TRBD1
size: .
V: TRBV7-3

CDR3: CASSHTGTGTPSRSYEQYF
DNA: TGCGCCAGCAGCCATACCGGGACAGGGACGCCTAGTAGGTCCTACGAGCAGTACTTC
J: TRBJ2-7
D: TRBD1
size: .
V: TRBV5-1

CDR3: CASSLLPGQGRGGYTF
DNA: TGTGCCAGCAGTTTGCTACCGGGACAGGGGAGGGGCGGCTACACCTTC
J: TRBJ1-2
D: TRBD1
size: .
V: TRBV28

CDR3: CASSEWGLVLQVPDGYTF
DNA: TGTGCCAGCAGTGAATGGGGGCTCGTTTTGCAGGTTCCCGATGGCTACACCTTC
J: TRBJ1-2
D: .
size: .
V: TRBV6-1

CDR3: CASSFEAGAYEQYF
DNA: TGCGCCAGCAGCTTCGAAGCGGGAGCCTACGAGCAGTACTTC
J: TRBJ2-7
D: TRBD2
size: .
V: TRBV5-1

CDR3: CASSLKGETQYF
DNA: TGTGCCAGCAGCTTAAAGGGAGAGACCCAGTACTTC
J: TRBJ2-5
D: .
size: .
V: TRBV7-7

CDR3: CASRQRTSGNTDTQYF
DNA: TGTGCCAGCAGGCAAAGGACTAGCGGAAACACAGATACGCAGTATTTT
J: TRBJ2-3
D: TRBD2
size: .
V: TRBV2

CDR3: CASSLWWESSYEQYF
DNA: TGTGCCAGCAGTTTATGGTGGGAGTCCTCCTACGAGCAGTACTTC
J: TRBJ2-7
D: .
size: .
V: TRBV28

CDR3: CASSHSPRGMGTYGYTF
DNA: TGTGCCAGCAGCCATTCTCCCCGTGGGATGGGGACTTATGGCTACACCTTC
J: TRBJ1-2
D: .
size: .
V: TRBV14

CDR3: CAWSRRANQPQHF
DNA: TGTGCCTGGTCCAGGCGGGCAAATCAGCCCCAGCATTTT
J: TRBJ1-5
D: .
size: .
V: TRBV30

CDR3: CASSLKMGLAGVAEQYF
DNA: TGTGCCAGCAGTCTTAAGATGGGACTAGCGGGAGTTGCCGAGCAGTACTTC
J: TRBJ2-7
D: TRBD2
size: .
V: TRBV28

CDR3: CASRDRGRGYEQYF
DNA: TGTGCCAGCAGGGACCGGGGCAGGGGCTACGAGCAGTACTTC
J: TRBJ2-7
D: .
size: .
V: TRBV6-6

CDR3: CASSAGLGGNNEQFF
DNA: TGTGCCAGCAGCGCCGGACTAGGGGGTAACAATGAGCAGTTCTTC
J: TRBJ2-1
D: .
size: once
V: TRBV11-2

CDR3: CASSRSAGYNYGYTF
DNA: TGTGCCAGCAGTCGCTCGGCGGGGTATAACTATGGCTACACCTTC
J: TRBJ1-2
D: .
size: once
V: TRBV28

CDR3: CASIDSRDYLKTQYF
DNA: TGTGCCAGTATAGATTCCAGGGATTATCTGAAGACCCAGTACTTC
J: TRBJ2-5
D: .
size: .
V: TRBV19

CDR3: CASSVQGPTGELFF
DNA: TGTGCCAGCAGTGTCCAGGGACCCACCGGGGAGCTGTTTTTT
J: TRBJ2-2
D: .
size: once
V: TRBV11-2

CDR3: CASSVEGTTGANVLTF
DNA: TGTGCCAGCAGCGTAGAGGGGACAACTGGGGCCAACGTCCTGACTTTC
J: TRBJ2-6
D: .
size: .
V: TRBV9

CDR3: CASSFDSRNTIYF
DNA: TGTGCCAGCAGCTTTGACAGTAGAAACACCATATATTTT
J: TRBJ1-3
D: .
size: .
V: TRBV7-9

CDR3: CASSEGTDHQPQHF
DNA: TGTGCCAGCAGTGAAGGGACAGACCATCAGCCCCAGCATTTT
J: TRBJ1-5
D: .
size: .
V: TRBV6-1

CDR3: CASSLGRGLSRYEQYF
DNA: TGCGCCAGCAGCTTGGGCCGTGGACTGTCCAGGTACGAGCAGTACTTC
J: TRBJ2-7
D: .
size: .
V: TRBV5-1

CDR3: CASSLVAGNYEQYF
DNA: TGCGCCAGCAGCTTGGTGGCAGGGAACTACGAGCAGTACTTC
J: TRBJ2-7
D: .
size: .
V: TRBV5-1

CDR3: CASSENRAGNQPQHF
DNA: TGTGCCAGCAGTGAAAACAGGGCTGGCAATCAGCCCCAGCATTTT
J: TRBJ1-5
D: .
size: .
V: TRBV6-1

CDR3: CASSLRGQGARGNQPQHF
DNA: TGTGCCAGCAGTTTAAGGGGACAGGGGGCTAGGGGCAATCAGCCCCAGCATTTT
J: TRBJ1-5
D: TRBD1
size: .
V: TRBV27

CDR3: CASSITSDSSYEQYF
DNA: TGTGCCAGTAGTATTACTAGCGATAGCTCCTACGAGCAGTACTTC
J: TRBJ2-7
D: TRBD2
size: .
V: TRBV19

CDR3: CASSLFVAASTDTQYF
DNA: TGTGCCAGCAGTTTATTTGTGGCAGCTAGCACAGATACGCAGTATTTT
J: TRBJ2-3
D: .
size: .
V: TRBV28

CDR3: CASSHALSAPEQYF
DNA: TGTGCCAGCAGCCACGCCTTGTCTGCGCCCGAGCAGTACTTC
J: TRBJ2-7
D: .
size: .
V: TRBV7-9

CDR3: CASSLGAGGPSGTDTQYF
DNA: TGTGCCAGCAGCTTAGGCGCGGGAGGGCCCTCGGGCACAGATACGCAGTATTTT
J: TRBJ2-3
D: TRBD2
size: .
V: TRBV11-3

CDR3: CASSPLTSSGELFF
DNA: TGTGCCAGCTCACCTCTAACGTCGAGCGGGGAGCTGTTTTTT
J: TRBJ2-2
D: .
size: .
V: TRBV18

CDR3: CASSLVSNTEAFF
DNA: TGTGCCAGCAGTTTAGTTTCGAACACTGAAGCTTTCTTT
J: TRBJ1-1
D: .
size: .
V: TRBV27

CDR3: CASNQIDAGGAFF
DNA: TGTGCCAGCAACCAGATAGACGCCGGTGGAGCTTTCTTT
J: TRBJ1-1
D: .
size: .
V: TRBV6-6